One sample yielded the 24 T cell receptor beta chains listed below, sequenced in a study of blood T cell repertoires in COVID-19 (dated by TCRdb to the early 2020s). Library preparation used the immunoSEQ multiplex PCR assay. Entries here come from immuneACCESS through TCRdb and include only in-frame sequences with V and J called. Some clones fail to appear in such tables; in the studies checked, an unresolved V gene covers under half of the shortfall, and the cause of the remainder is unknown. Counted in this sample were around 140,000 clones; roughly four fifths of them appeared once. The biggest ten clones account for more than 3.5% of the sample. Sequencing was performed on peripheral blood. The receptors were gathered from a woman in her sixties with acute or convalescent COVID-19.

V gene TRBV3-1 (or the pseudogene TRBV3-2) combines with J gene TRBJ1-6; 11 bases fit TRBD1. Trimming took 0 bases from V and 8 from J; bases not matched to a gene: 9. Germline V gives CDR1 LGHDT, CDR2 YNNKEL (reference sequence). The CDR3 has 18 amino acids. The DNA of the CDR3 is TGTGCCAGCAGCCAAGATTCCGGACAGGGGGCGCGGTATTCACCCCTCCACTTT. The encoded protein is CASSQDSGQGARYSPLHF.

V and J are TRBV9 and TRBJ2-3; 8 bases are shared with TRBD1. J gave up 1 base and V 4 bases, and 5 bases lay outside the gene matches. Germline-derived CDR1 and CDR2 are SGDLS and YYNGEE. The CDR3 contains 15 residues. The CDR3, as DNA: TGTGCCAGCAGCAAAGGACAGGGCGGCACAGATACGCAGTATTTT. It specifies CASSKGQGGTDTQYF.

The sample holds a few counts of this clone. V gene TRBV3-1 (or the pseudogene TRBV3-2) combines with J gene TRBJ2-2; a weak D match, TRBD1 (5 bases). The CDR3 runs to 13 residues. The ends were cut back, 5 bases at V and 4 bases at J, with 8 bases in the middle. Germline values: CDR1 LGHDT, CDR2 YNNKEL (reference sequence). In DNA form, the CDR3 reads TGTGCCAGCAGCTTACAGGTCACCGGGGAGCTGTTTTTT. Translated: CASSLQVTGELFF.

The V call is TRBV7-9, the J call TRBJ1-1; D gene unclear. The CDR3 spans 13 residues. Germline V CDR1 and CDR2: SEHNR, FQNEAQ (reference sequence). The ends were cut back, 6 bases at V and 3 bases at J, with 11 bases in the middle. The CDR3 loop is CASRPGGHTEAFF. CDR3 in DNA: TGTGCCAGCAGACCAGGTGGGCACACTGAAGCTTTCTTT.

The chain recombines TRBV7-3 with TRBJ1-2; 9 bases are a match to TRBD1. With 9 bases clipped from V and 8 bases from J, the junction kept 13 bases outside the gene matches. Germline CDR1 is SGHTA and CDR2 is FQGTGA. CDR3 length equals 14 residues. The CDR3 sequence: CASTSSGQGDGYTF. The CDR3 nucleotides read TGTGCCAGTACCTCATCGGGACAGGGCGACGGCTACACCTTC. The whole variable domain, remainder taken from reference TRBV7-3 and TRBJ1-2, is GAGVSQTPSNKVTEKGKYVELRCDPISGHTALYWYRQSLGQGPEFLIYFQGTGAADDSGLPNDRFFAVRPEGSVSTLKIQRTERGDSAVYLCASTSSGQGDGYTFGSGTRLTVV.

This clone has only one observation. This chain links TRBV18 with TRBJ1-1; 9 nucleotides match TRBD1. The V gene end was trimmed by 5 bases and the J gene end by 3 bases; junction bases not matched to a gene: 4. The length of the CDR3 is 14 residues. Germline V CDR1 and CDR2: KGHSH, LQKENI. The CDR3 nucleotides are TGTGCCAGCTCAATCGACAGGGGGGACACTGAAGCTTTCTTT. It specifies CASSIDRGDTEAFF.

The chain has TRBV5-1 and TRBJ1-6; the D gene is possibly TRBD1 (6 bases). The germline V and J ends were trimmed by 2 bases and 5 bases, with 11 bases remaining between them. This CDR3 comprises 15 residues. In germline, CDR1 is SGHRS, CDR2 YFSETQ. This CDR3 is CASSFDRPDNSPLHF. The CDR3 nucleotides are TGCGCCAGCAGCTTTGACAGGCCCGATAATTCACCCCTCCACTTT.

The chain combines TRBV3-1 (or the pseudogene TRBV3-2) with TRBJ2-2; 10 nucleotides align to TRBD2. In germline, CDR1 is LGHDT, CDR2 YNNKEL (reference sequence). There are 16 residues in the CDR3. Trimming removed 1 base from V and 2 bases from J; junction bases left unmatched: 1. As DNA, the CDR3 is TGTGCCAGCAGCCAAGCTAGCGGGAGCAACACCGGGGAGCTGTTTTTT. As protein: CASSQASGSNTGELFF.

V usage is TRBV11-3 and J usage is TRBJ1-1; 7 bases line up with TRBD1. This CDR3 has 14 amino acids. Germline V gene lookup returns CDR1 SGHNT and CDR2 YENEEA. The V and J ends lost 1 base and 4 bases, in that order; junction bases with no gene match: 3. The CDR3 bases are TGTGCCAGCAGCTTAGTGAACAGGGGCACTGAAGCTTTCTTT. Translation: CASSLVNRGTEAFF.

The chain links TRBV6-5 to TRBJ2-1; the match to TRBD2 covers 8 bases. Per germline, CDR1 MNHEY and CDR2 SVGAGI. The V segment lost 5 bases and the J segment 7 bases; nucleotides outside the gene matches: 10. This CDR3 is 15 amino acids long. The CDR3 reads CASSLPGTRKNEQFF. CDR3 sequence (DNA): TGTGCCAGCAGTCTCCCCGGGACTAGGAAGAATGAGCAGTTCTTC.

This clone occurred once. The genes are TRBV12-3 or TRBV12-4 and TRBJ1-2; tentatively, D is TRBD1 (6 bases). Trimming cost V 6 bases and J 5 bases, with 10 bases left between them. The CDR3 length is 12 residues. The CDR3 DNA sequence: TGTGCCAGCAGCACTACAGGGTATGGCTACACCTTC. Encoded protein: CASSTTGYGYTF.

The chain has TRBV11-3 and TRBJ2-1; TRBD2 aligns across 8 bases. Per the germline V gene, CDR1 is SGHNT and CDR2 is YENEEA. The length of the CDR3 is 15 residues. V gave up 5 bases and J gave up 1 base; unmatched junction bases: 4. The CDR3 bases are TGTGCCAGCAGCGCTGGGACTAGTTCCTACAATGAGCAGTTCTTC. Amino acid sequence: CASSAGTSSYNEQFF. Full variable domain (remainder filled in from reference TRBV11-3 and TRBJ2-1): EAGVVQSPRYKIIEKKQPVAFWCNPISGHNTLYWYLQNLGQGPELLIRYENEEAVDDSQLPKDRFSAERLKGVDSTLKIQPAELGDSAVYLCASSAGTSSYNEQFFGPGTRLTVL.

For the CDR3, the DNA is TGTGCCAGCAGCCCCGACACTAACTATGGCTACACCTTC. It encodes CASSPDTNYGYTF. The V gene is TRBV11-3, the J gene TRBJ1-2, with D unclear. The CDR3 extends over 13 amino acids. V was clipped by 5 bases and J by 0 bases, with 7 bases between them. The germline CDR1 and CDR2 sequences are SGHNT and YENEEA.

The V call is TRBV5-4, the J call TRBJ2-7; 7 positions agree with TRBD1. This CDR3 is built from 15 residues. From germline, CDR1 is SGHNT and CDR2 YYREEE (reference sequence). Trimming took 4 bases from V and 2 from J; bases not matched to a gene: 9. The CDR3: CASSTRSGQPYEQYF. Here the CDR3 DNA reads TGTGCCAGCAGCACTCGGTCGGGACAGCCCTACGAGCAGTACTTC. The variable domain in full, completed from reference TRBV5-4 and TRBJ2-7, reads ETGVTQSPTHLIKTRGQQVTLRCSSQSGHNTVSWYQQALGQGPQFIFQYYREEENGRGNFPPRFSGLQFPNYSSELNVNALELDDSALYLCASSTRSGQPYEQYFGPGTRLTVT.

This chain joins TRBV10-3 and TRBJ2-7; 7 nucleotides align to TRBD2. The CDR3 extends over 19 amino acids. CDR1 ENHRY and CDR2 SYGVKD come from the germline V gene. The V gene end was trimmed by 0 bases and the J gene end by 6 bases; junction bases not matched to a gene: 20. DNA for the CDR3: TGTGCCATCAGTGAGTCGGCACCATATGGACTAGGGGCAGGAGGCGAGCAGTACTTC. Translated, it gives CAISESAPYGLGAGGEQYF.

The V call is TRBV27, the J call TRBJ1-2; D possibly corresponds to TRBD1 (5 bases). This CDR3 region has 13 residues. Trimming cost V 4 bases and J 3 bases, with 9 bases left between them. Germline lookup yields CDR1 MNHEY and CDR2 SMNVEV (reference sequence). The CDR3 nucleotides read TGTGCCAGCAGTTGGGGCGGCGACTATGGCTACACCTTC. Amino acids: CASSWGGDYGYTF.

This chain links TRBV19 with TRBJ1-1; TRBD1 matches at 7 bases. The CDR3 is 18 amino acids. Germline assignment: CDR1 LNHDA and CDR2 SQIVND (reference sequence). V lost 5 bases to trimming and J lost 0 bases; unmatched junction nucleotides: 15. The CDR3 DNA reads TGTGCCAGTAGTCCTCTCGGGTGGACAGGAGGAATGAACACTGAAGCTTTCTTT. Protein product: CASSPLGWTGGMNTEAFF.

In its sample, this clone was seen once. J is TRBJ1-5 and V is TRBV6-5, with D tentatively TRBD1 (5 bases). The CDR3 runs 12 residues. Trimming cost V 6 bases and J 9 bases, with 12 bases left between them. CDR1 and CDR2 (germline): MNHEY, SVGAGI. The CDR3 nucleotides are TGTGCCAGCAGGACGGGGGAGGGGCCCCAGCATTTT. It is translated as CASRTGEGPQHF.

V gene TRBV14 combines with J gene TRBJ1-2, with D tentatively TRBD1 (5 bases). The CDR3 spans 15 residues. The germline V and J ends were trimmed by 4 bases and 7 bases, with 19 bases remaining between them. Germline lookup yields CDR1 SGHDN and CDR2 FVKESK. This chain's CDR3 is CASSRHGGSLGGYTF. The CDR3 nucleotides are TGTGCCAGCAGCCGTCATGGGGGGTCCTTGGGTGGCTACACCTTC.

This clone was counted between two and nine times. V is TRBV14 and J is TRBJ1-1; perhaps TRBD1 as D (6 bases). This CDR3 has 15 amino acids. Germline loops: CDR1 SGHDN, CDR2 FVKESK. The V and J ends lost 0 bases and 4 bases respectively, with 12 bases between them. CDR3 sequence (DNA): TGTGCCAGCAGCCAAGATTACAGGGATGGCACTGAAGCTTTCTTT. Amino acid sequence: CASSQDYRDGTEAFF.

This clone was seen a single time. The genes are TRBV7-2 and TRBJ1-2; 8 positions match TRBD1. The V gene's germline CDR1 is SGHTA and CDR2 FQGNSA. This CDR3 comprises 13 residues. J lost 10 bases, V lost 4 bases, and 8 bases had no gene match. As DNA, the CDR3 is TGTGCCAGCAGCTCCCGACAGGGGCTCCTCTACACCTTC. Translation: CASSSRQGLLYTF. Filled out from reference TRBV7-2 and TRBJ1-2, the complete variable domain reads GAGVSQSPSNKVTEKGKDVELRCDPISGHTALYWYRQSLGQGLEFLIYFQGNSAPDKSGLPSDRFSAERTGGSVSTLTIQRTQQEDSAVYLCASSSRQGLLYTFGSGTRLTVV.

The table lists this clone with a count of one. The chain couples TRBV4-1 to TRBJ1-2; D is uncertain. Per germline, CDR1 MGHRA and CDR2 YSYEKL. The CDR3 has 16 residues. V was trimmed by 0 bases and J by 7 bases, leaving 18 bases between them. The CDR3 loop reads CASSQEFAVTTGGYTF. For the CDR3, the DNA is TGCGCCAGCAGCCAAGAGTTTGCGGTTACAACGGGTGGCTACACCTTC.

V usage is TRBV9 and J usage is TRBJ1-5, with 7 bases fitting TRBD1. Germline CDR1 is SGDLS and CDR2 is YYNGEE. With V trimmed by 0 bases and J by 10 bases, 10 bases remained unmatched. The CDR3 loop spans 15 amino acids. The CDR3 spells CASSVAAGQSEPQHF. CDR3 in DNA: TGTGCCAGCAGCGTAGCCGCGGGACAGTCTGAACCCCAGCATTTT.

This clone was seen a handful of times. The chain links TRBV13 to TRBJ2-1; 8 nucleotides line up with TRBD2. Per germline, CDR1 PRHDT and CDR2 FYEKMQ (reference sequence). The CDR3 length is 16 residues. Trimming cost V 5 bases and J 7 bases; bases outside gene matches: 13. As DNA, the CDR3 is TGTGCCAGCAGCCTAGATAGGAGCGGGAGAAATAATGAGCAGTTCTTC. It yields the protein CASSLDRSGRNNEQFF.